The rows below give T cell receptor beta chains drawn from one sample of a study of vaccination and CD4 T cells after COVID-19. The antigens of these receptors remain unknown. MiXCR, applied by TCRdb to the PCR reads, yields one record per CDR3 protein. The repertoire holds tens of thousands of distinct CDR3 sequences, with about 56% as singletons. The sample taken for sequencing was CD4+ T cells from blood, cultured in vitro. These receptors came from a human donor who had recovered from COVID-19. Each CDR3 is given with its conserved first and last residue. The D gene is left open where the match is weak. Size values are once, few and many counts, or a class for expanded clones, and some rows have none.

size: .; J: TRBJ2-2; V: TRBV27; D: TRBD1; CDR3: CASSLKGQGSGELFF; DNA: TGTGCCAGCAGTTTAAAGGGACAGGGGAGTGGGGAGCTGTTTTTT
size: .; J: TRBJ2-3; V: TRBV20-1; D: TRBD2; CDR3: CSARGTSGRTDTQYF; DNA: TGCAGTGCTAGAGGGACTAGCGGGAGGACAGATACGCAGTATTTT
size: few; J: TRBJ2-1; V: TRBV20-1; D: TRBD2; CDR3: CSASGTTSYNEQFF; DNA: TGCAGTGCCTCCGGGACTACGTCCTACAATGAGCAGTTCTTC
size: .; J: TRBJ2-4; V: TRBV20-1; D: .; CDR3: CSALRAALAKNIQYF; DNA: TGCAGTGCTCTTAGGGCAGCACTAGCCAAAAACATTCAGTACTTC
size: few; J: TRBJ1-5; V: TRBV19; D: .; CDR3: CASSPRTDNQPQHF; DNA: TGTGCCAGTAGTCCCAGGACCGATAATCAGCCCCAGCATTTT
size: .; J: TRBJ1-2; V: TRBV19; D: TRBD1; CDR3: CASILRDSPNYGYTF; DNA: TGTGCCAGTATCCTCCGGGACAGCCCTAACTATGGCTACACCTTC
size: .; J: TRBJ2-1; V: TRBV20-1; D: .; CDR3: CSARDVLGLGGNEQFF; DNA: TGCAGTGCGAGGGATGTGTTAGGGTTAGGCGGAAATGAGCAGTTCTTC
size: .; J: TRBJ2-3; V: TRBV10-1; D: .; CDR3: CASRAPPLDSCTDTQYF; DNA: TGCGCCAGCAGAGCCCCCCCCTTGGACAGTTGCACAGATACGCAGTATTTT
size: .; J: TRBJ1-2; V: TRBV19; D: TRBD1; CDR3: CASRESGTGATGYTF; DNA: TGTGCCAGTAGAGAATCCGGGACAGGGGCGACTGGCTACACCTTC
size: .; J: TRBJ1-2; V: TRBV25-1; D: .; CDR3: CASKGLKGRGYTF; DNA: TGTGCCAGCAAGGGTCTTAAGGGCCGGGGCTACACCTTC
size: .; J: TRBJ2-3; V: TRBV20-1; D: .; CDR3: CSAMGIRNTQYF; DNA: TGCAGTGCTATGGGCATACGCAATACGCAGTATTTT
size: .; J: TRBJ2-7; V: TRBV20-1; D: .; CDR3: CSASSGYEQYF; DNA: TGCAGTGCTAGTTCCGGGTACGAGCAGTACTTC
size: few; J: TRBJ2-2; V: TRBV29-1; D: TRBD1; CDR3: CSAQTGFNTGELFF; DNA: TGCAGCGCCCAGACAGGGTTCAACACCGGGGAGCTGTTTTTT
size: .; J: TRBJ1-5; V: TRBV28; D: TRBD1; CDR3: CASSHRRPYRGESNQPQHF; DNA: TGTGCCAGCAGCCACCGACGCCCTTACAGGGGGGAGAGCAATCAGCCCCAGCATTTT
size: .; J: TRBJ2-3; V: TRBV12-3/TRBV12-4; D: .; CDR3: CASSFTKGDTQYF; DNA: TGTGCCAGCTCATTTACCAAGGGAGATACGCAGTATTTT
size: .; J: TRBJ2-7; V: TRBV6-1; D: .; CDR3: CASAQIGDEQYF; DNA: TGTGCCAGCGCACAGATAGGCGACGAGCAGTACTTC
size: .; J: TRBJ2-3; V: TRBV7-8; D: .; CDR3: CASSLPGSSTDTQYF; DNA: TGTGCCAGCAGCCTGCCGGGGTCTAGCACAGATACGCAGTATTTT
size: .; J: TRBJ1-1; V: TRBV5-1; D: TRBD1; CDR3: CASSPNRGRGGTEAFF; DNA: TGCGCCAGCAGCCCAAACAGGGGGAGAGGGGGGACTGAAGCTTTCTTT
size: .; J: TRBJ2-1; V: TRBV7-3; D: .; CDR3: CASSRQGNKREQFF; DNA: TGTGCCAGCAGCCGGCAAGGGAACAAGCGAGAGCAGTTCTTC
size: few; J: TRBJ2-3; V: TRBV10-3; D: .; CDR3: CAISDGRSPDTQYF; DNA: TGTGCCATCAGCGACGGGCGTTCCCCAGATACGCAGTATTTT
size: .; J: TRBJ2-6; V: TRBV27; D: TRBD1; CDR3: CASQLGYRDRGTLSGANVLTF; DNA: TGTGCCAGCCAATTAGGGTACCGGGACAGAGGTACCCTGTCTGGGGCCAACGTCCTGACTTTC
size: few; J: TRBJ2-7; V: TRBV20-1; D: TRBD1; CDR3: CSAGTGGSYEQYF; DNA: TGCAGTGCCGGGACAGGGGGCTCCTACGAGCAGTACTTC
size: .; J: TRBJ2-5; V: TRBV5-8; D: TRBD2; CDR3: CASSHGTSGSETQYF; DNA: TGTGCCAGCAGCCACGGGACTAGCGGGAGTGAGACCCAGTACTTC
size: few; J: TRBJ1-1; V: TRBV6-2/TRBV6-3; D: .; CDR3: CASSLRRGKADTEAFF; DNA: TGTGCCAGCAGCCTAAGGAGAGGGAAGGCGGACACTGAAGCTTTCTTT
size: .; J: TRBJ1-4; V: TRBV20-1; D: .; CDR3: CSARDSATNEKLFF; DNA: TGCAGTGCGCGAGACAGTGCAACTAATGAAAAACTGTTTTTT
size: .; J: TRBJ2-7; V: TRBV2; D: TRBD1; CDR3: CASIKGTVSYEQYF; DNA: TGTGCCAGCATTAAAGGGACAGTCTCCTACGAGCAGTACTTC
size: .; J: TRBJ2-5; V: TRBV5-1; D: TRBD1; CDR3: CASSLTGGYEETQYF; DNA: TGCGCCAGCAGCTTAACAGGGGGCTACGAAGAGACCCAGTACTTC
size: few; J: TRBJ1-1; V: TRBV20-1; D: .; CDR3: CSARTQSAFF; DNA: TGCAGTGCTCGAACCCAATCAGCTTTCTTT
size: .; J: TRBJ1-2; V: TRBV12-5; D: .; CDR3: CASGDGAGLGGYTF; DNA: TGTGCTAGTGGTGACGGGGCCGGCCTCGGTGGCTACACCTTC
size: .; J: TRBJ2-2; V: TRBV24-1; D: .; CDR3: CATSKGGGNTGELFF; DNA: TGTGCCACCAGTAAAGGAGGGGGAAACACCGGGGAGCTGTTTTTT